This T cell receptor beta chain comes out of a study of T cell responses to AZD1222 COVID-19 vaccine (dated by TCRdb to the early 2020s). Turning to the overall study: TCR sequencing was performed for 230 to 250 trial participants, of whom about 200 were given two doses of AZD1222 and 26 were given two doses of MenACWY control vaccine. Trial participants were enrolled by age into subgroups of 18-55, 56-69 and 70-plus years, and around 150, 28 and 57 TCR-sequenced participants, respectively, were included in these subgroups.

Based on the germline V gene (reference sequence), the CDR1 and CDR2 sequences are LNHDA and SQIVND. V and J lose 3 bases and 0 bases, and a span of 12 bases separates them. From cysteine to phenylalanine, the CDR3 is 15 amino acids long. Of the read, only the CDR3 DNA is kept; its 45 bases are in frame from base 1. The research as a whole found: Most participants were white British and females outnumbered males, and the authors suggested that clonal diversity may have been underestimated. Epitopes outside the regions mutated in the B.1.351 and B.1.1.7 variants were reportedly recognized by nearly half of the unique spike-specific TCRs. In the small 56-69-year group, the increase in depth fell short of significance, most likely because of low power. Because no day 14 peak-response samples were available, repertoires were characterized only after the peak T cell response. Vaccine-associated CD4 TCRs spanned the whole spike protein, with dominant responses in regions 160-218 and 743-854. Spike-specific TCR breadth and depth rose significantly after two AZD1222 doses compared with day 0 and with MenACWY recipients. Conclusions about previously exposed vaccinees are limited, since just 6 or 7 AZD1222 recipients were seropositive for SARS-CoV-2 at baseline.

The CDR3 regions of human TCRbeta chains were analyzed by immunosequencing. Regarding the original processing steps: Repertoire TCRs were checked for matches against a reference library of SARS-CoV-2-specific TCRs that had been generated using the MIRA antigen-specificity platform. Breadth was defined as the fraction of unique TCRs that were SARS-CoV-2-associated, and depth was defined as the fraction of total T cells that were SARS-CoV-2-associated. Using the MIRA data, every spike-specific TCR was mapped to the spike region that the TCR reacted to and assigned to either a CD4 or a CD8 class. Log10-transformed breadth and depth values were compared by one-way ANOVA with Sidak's multiple comparisons tests. What TCRdb holds here is the immuneACCESS table cut down to in-frame rearrangements. Part of the clones is not present; checked against another copy, under half of the missing clones reflect an unresolved V gene, and the others are unexplained. V and J calls and clone size are as listed in that table; D and trimming were resolved from the DNA. The sample table lists some 160,000 clones, 70% to 90% of them with a count of one. About 1% of the sample comes from the top ten.

Turning to this clone: Its antigen remains unidentified. Within one base of it there is no much larger clone, and no base qualities were kept.

The time point label on this specimen signifies: about 28 days (+/-7) after the second vaccine dose. AZD1222 recipients with second doses at about 4 weeks or about 12 weeks were pooled, because spike-specific TCR depth and breadth did not differ between schedules. Vaccinee samples came from UK trials COV001 and COV002, including a single-blind randomized controlled phase 2/3 trial of AZD1222 (ChAdOx1 nCoV-19) in healthy adults. For TCRbeta chain sequencing, PBMC samples were collected from trial participants at day 0 and at day 28 after the second dose. The specimen was peripheral blood, collected 28 days after the second AZD1222 dose. The rearranged segments are TRBV19 and TRBJ2-7, with no confidently assigned D gene. The TCR sequence derives from an adult who received the AZD1222 COVID-19 vaccine. The DNA sequence is TGTGCCAGTAGTATCAGGTCCTTACCCTCCTACGAGCAGTACTTC. Translated, this is CASSIRSLPSYEQYF.